These T cell receptor beta chains were read from a single sample in a study of blood T cell repertoires in COVID-19. TCRdb keeps only in-frame clones here, not all; method: immunoSEQ multiplex PCR. The sample comprises approximately 220,000 clones, approximately 83% of which are singletons, and around 30% rests with the top ten. Sequenced: peripheral blood. These TCRs come from a man aged 35 to 55 with acute or convalescent COVID-19. The CDR3 runs from the conserved cysteine through the conserved F or W. The D gene is left open where the match is weak. Expanded clones are given a class, and other clones once, few, many or no size at all.

abundance	v_gene	d_gene	j_gene	CDR3aa	CDR3nt
.	TRBV14	.	TRBJ2-7	CASSQGGLTLYEQYF	TGTGCCAGCAGCCAAGGGGGCTTGACACTCTACGAGCAGTACTTC
.	TRBV28	.	TRBJ1-1	CASSLSRGAHTEAFF	TGTGCCAGCAGTTTGTCCCGCGGGGCGCACACTGAAGCTTTCTTT
.	TRBV6-5	.	TRBJ1-5	CATSGFQPQHF	TGTGCCACCTCAGGGTTTCAGCCCCAGCATTTT
.	TRBV6-1	.	TRBJ1-5	CASSEVIVGAAGNQPQHF	TGTGCCAGCAGTGAAGTAATTGTAGGGGCTGCAGGCAATCAGCCCCAGCATTTT
.	TRBV5-1	.	TRBJ1-6	CASSLDTRLSSPLHF	TGCGCTAGCAGCTTGGATACCCGATTGAGTTCACCCCTCCACTTT
once	TRBV7-2	.	TRBJ2-7	CASSLIGSPGQYF	TGTGCCAGCAGCTTAATTGGAAGTCCAGGGCAGTACTTC
.	TRBV19	.	TRBJ1-1	CASSIEFPEWAFF	TGTGCCAGTAGTATAGAATTTCCCGAGTGGGCTTTCTTT
.	TRBV6-5	TRBD1	TRBJ1-2	CASSFSRGAYGYTF	TGTGCCAGCAGTTTCTCCAGGGGGGCGTATGGCTACACCTTC
.	TRBV12-5	TRBD1	TRBJ2-2	CASGSGQGNTGELFF	TGTGCTAGTGGCTCGGGACAGGGGAACACCGGGGAGCTGTTTTTT
few	TRBV27	.	TRBJ1-1	CASSLVRNTEAFF	TGTGCCAGCAGTTTAGTCAGGAACACTGAAGCTTTCTTT
few	TRBV7-9	TRBD2	TRBJ2-4	CASSLVGREGKNIQYF	TGTGCCAGCAGCTTAGTGGGGCGGGAGGGGAAAAACATTCAGTACTTC
.	TRBV5-6	.	TRBJ2-7	CASSVIGETREQYF	TGTGCCAGCAGCGTCATTGGTGAAACTAGGGAGCAGTACTTC
.	TRBV12-3/TRBV12-4	.	TRBJ2-7	CASTLNTYEQYF	TGTGCCAGCACTCTGAACACCTACGAGCAGTACTTC
.	TRBV4-3	TRBD2	TRBJ2-1	CASSLGTSGHQEQFF	TGCGCCAGCAGCCTGGGGACTAGCGGACATCAGGAGCAGTTCTTC
.	TRBV4-1	TRBD1	TRBJ2-7	CASSPLLGQGYEQYF	TGCGCCAGCAGCCCCCTTCTGGGACAGGGGTACGAGCAGTACTTC
.	TRBV5-4	TRBD2	TRBJ2-3	CASRQGLARTDTQYF	TGTGCCAGCAGACAAGGACTAGCGCGCACAGATACGCAGTATTTT
.	TRBV28	TRBD1	TRBJ1-1	CASSPWDSLNTEAFF	TGTGCCAGCAGTCCCTGGGACAGCCTGAACACTGAAGCTTTCTTT
.	TRBV25-1	.	TRBJ1-2	CASSEAGTYGYTF	TGTGCCAGCAGTGAGGCAGGGACTTATGGCTACACCTTC
.	TRBV5-4	TRBD1	TRBJ1-1	CASSTGQGTNTEAFF	TGTGCCAGCAGCACTGGACAGGGGACGAACACTGAAGCTTTCTTT
.	TRBV18	TRBD2	TRBJ2-5	CASSAGLAGKETQYF	TGTGCCAGCTCCGCAGGGTTAGCGGGGAAAGAGACCCAGTACTTC
.	TRBV7-9	.	TRBJ2-7	CASSLQGIYEQYF	TGTGCCAGCAGCTTACAGGGTATCTACGAGCAGTACTTC
once	TRBV15	TRBD1	TRBJ2-1	CATSRDRGSYNEQFF	TGTGCCACCAGCAGAGACAGGGGGTCGTACAATGAGCAGTTCTTC
.	TRBV5-6	.	TRBJ2-5	CASSRDFQETQYF	TGTGCCAGCAGTAGGGACTTTCAAGAGACCCAGTACTTC
.	TRBV6-2/TRBV6-3	TRBD2	TRBJ2-3	CASSYGGRAYDTQYF	TGTGCCAGCAGTTACGGGGGGAGGGCCTACGATACGCAGTATTTT
.	TRBV5-6	.	TRBJ2-7	CASSLLGGIPYEQYF	TGTGCCAGCAGCTTGCTGGGCGGGATCCCCTACGAGCAGTACTTC
.	TRBV5-1	TRBD1	TRBJ1-2	CASSFTGDRGGYTF	TGCGCCAGCAGCTTCACAGGGGATCGCGGTGGCTACACCTTC
.	TRBV29-1	TRBD2	TRBJ2-5	CSVTFRWGLALETQYF	TGCAGCGTTACGTTTCGCTGGGGACTAGCGTTAGAGACCCAGTACTTC
.	TRBV6-6	.	TRBJ2-1	CASSPRDSLSYEQFF	TGTGCCAGCAGTCCTCGGGACTCGTTATCTTATGAGCAGTTCTTC
.	TRBV6-5	TRBD2	TRBJ2-7	CASSLGTSGSYEQYF	TGTGCCAGCAGCCTCGGGACTAGCGGGAGCTACGAGCAGTACTTC
.	TRBV7-6	TRBD2	TRBJ2-1	CASSFVGSGGSSEQFF	TGTGCCAGCAGCTTTGTTGGGTCGGGAGGGTCCAGTGAGCAGTTCTTC
few	TRBV7-2	.	TRBJ1-2	CASSFSVSSGYTF	TGTGCCAGCAGCTTCTCCGTTTCCTCTGGCTACACCTTC
.	TRBV2	.	TRBJ2-7	CASSEGGSYWTAGGVQYF	TGTGCCAGCAGTGAAGGTGGGTCGTACTGGACAGCCGGTGGGGTGCAGTACTTC
.	TRBV5-1	.	TRBJ1-2	CASSLLQGGNYGYTF	TGCGCCAGCAGCTTGCTACAGGGCGGTAACTATGGCTACACCTTC
.	TRBV7-2	.	TRBJ2-3	CASSHGQDLTDTQYF	TGTGCCAGCAGCCACGGTCAGGATCTCACAGATACGCAGTATTTT
.	TRBV27	TRBD1	TRBJ1-1	CASRSTGFLTEAFF	TGTGCCAGCAGGTCGACAGGGTTTTTGACTGAAGCTTTCTTT
.	TRBV6-4	.	TRBJ2-5	CASSDNRGETQYF	TGTGCCAGCAGTGACAATAGGGGTGAGACCCAGTACTTC
.	TRBV27	TRBD1	TRBJ1-6	CASSLSPGQGNSPLHF	TGTGCCAGCAGTTTATCGCCGGGACAGGGAAATTCACCCCTCCACTTT
.	TRBV27	.	TRBJ2-1	CASSLNRAIGEQFF	TGTGCCAGCAGTTTAAACAGGGCTATTGGGGAGCAGTTCTTC
.	TRBV6-4	TRBD2	TRBJ2-1	CASSAGWLAGGSQGEQFF	TGTGCCAGCAGTGCAGGATGGCTAGCGGGAGGGTCCCAAGGGGAGCAGTTCTTC
once	TRBV6-4	TRBD2	TRBJ2-3	CASRSGGPTDTQYF	TGTGCCAGCAGATCGGGAGGTCCCACAGATACGCAGTATTTT
.	TRBV19	.	TRBJ2-1	CASSIVGGDEQFF	TGTGCCAGTAGTATTGTTGGAGGGGATGAGCAGTTCTTC
.	TRBV5-1	TRBD1	TRBJ1-4	CASTQGVGGNEKLFF	TGCGCCAGTACCCAGGGGGTCGGGGGTAATGAAAAACTGTTTTTT
.	TRBV5-1	TRBD1	TRBJ1-3	CASSIQGAGDTIYF	TGCGCCAGCAGCATACAGGGGGCAGGCGACACCATATATTTT
.	TRBV29-1	.	TRBJ2-7	CSVGIDREQYF	TGCAGCGTCGGTATAGATCGGGAGCAGTACTTC
.	TRBV6-6	.	TRBJ2-5	CASSYSGTGLQETQYF	TGTGCCAGCAGTTACTCGGGAACAGGGCTCCAAGAGACCCAGTACTTC
.	TRBV7-2	.	TRBJ2-1	CASSLVDSLNYNEQFF	TGTGCCAGCAGCTTAGTTGACTCCCTAAACTACAATGAGCAGTTCTTC
.	TRBV5-4	TRBD1	TRBJ1-4	CASSRAGQGGSGEKLFF	TGTGCCAGCAGCCGAGCAGGACAGGGCGGAAGCGGTGAAAAACTGTTTTTT
.	TRBV9	.	TRBJ1-1	CASSVGAGWMNTEAFF	TGTGCCAGCAGCGTAGGGGCAGGGTGGATGAACACTGAAGCTTTCTTT